Listed here are 15 T cell receptor beta chains from one sample, sequenced in a study of cytomegalovirus exposure and HLA in healthy donors. Profiling relied on immunoSEQ multiplex PCR, and the TCRdb table lists in-frame clones only, not all of them. The sample records 110,000 to 150,000 clones, approximately 90% being singletons. Material for sequencing was PBMCs. The receptor source for this set is a woman under 40 in good health and CMV-seropositive.

The chain uses TRBV5-1 and TRBJ2-3; D remains unclear. The CDR3 has 16 residues. Trimming stripped 0 bases from V and 1 base from J, with 12 bases between. Germline V gene lookup returns CDR1 SGHRS and CDR2 YFSETQ. The CDR3 protein is CASSLEVSRGTDTQYF. The CDR3 nucleotides read TGCGCCAGCAGCTTGGAGGTCAGCCGGGGCACAGATACGCAGTATTTT.

This clone was detected only once. V and J are TRBV5-4 and TRBJ2-1, with D possibly TRBD1 on 6 matching bases. The CDR3 is 15 amino acids. Germline assignment: CDR1 SGHNT and CDR2 YYREEE (reference sequence). Trimming stripped 4 bases from V and 5 bases from J, with 16 bases between. The CDR3 bases are TGTGCCAGCAGCCTGCTCGACAGGCCCAACAATGAGCAGTTCTTC. Its translation: CASSLLDRPNNEQFF.

This clone came up a few times. This chain connects TRBV18 to TRBJ2-1; TRBD2 might be the D (6 bases). Germline CDR1 and CDR2: KGHSH and LQKENI. Trimming removed 6 bases from V and 5 bases from J, with 14 bases in between. The CDR3 runs to 14 residues. This CDR3 reads CASSIRDWHNEQFF. As DNA, the CDR3 is TGTGCCAGCTCCATCCGGGACTGGCACAATGAGCAGTTCTTC.

The table lists this clone with a count of one. The CDR3 sequence: CAISGGSYEQYF. The CDR3 bases are TGTGCCATCAGTGGAGGATCCTACGAGCAGTACTTC. The V gene is TRBV10-3, the J gene TRBJ2-7; D not resolved. CDR1 is ENHRY, CDR2 SYGVKD, per germline. Trimming pared 4 bases from V and 1 base from J, leaving 5 bases between. The CDR3 has 12 residues.

The chain links TRBV10-2 to TRBJ2-7; no clear D gene. The CDR3 totals 13 residues. Germline CDR1 and CDR2: WSHSY and SAAADI. V was shortened by 2 bases and J by 2 bases, with 7 bases between the two germline ends. CDR3 coding DNA: TGCGCCAGCAGTGAGAACACCGCCTACGAGCAGTACTTC. This gives the protein CASSENTAYEQYF.

The chain links TRBV15 to TRBJ2-1; maybe TRBD2 (5 bases). V lost 0 bases, J lost 8 bases, and 11 bases lay in between. The CDR3 has 14 residues. Germline V gene lookup returns CDR1 LNHNV and CDR2 YYDKDF (reference sequence). CDR3 sequence: CATSREFGEYEQFF. Here the CDR3 DNA reads TGTGCCACCAGCAGAGAGTTCGGGGAGTATGAGCAGTTCTTC.

The chain has TRBV5-4 and TRBJ2-2; D is possibly TRBD1 (5 bases). The V end lost 4 bases, the J end lost 2 bases, and 9 bases lay between the germline ends. Germline CDR1 reads SGHNT; CDR2 reads YYREEE (reference sequence). CDR3 size: 14 residues. CDR3 loop: CASSPGHNTGELFF. The DNA for the CDR3 is TGTGCCAGCAGCCCCGGACACAACACCGGGGAGCTGTTTTTT. Supplemented by reference TRBV5-4 and TRBJ2-2, the full variable domain reads ETGVTQSPTHLIKTRGQQVTLRCSSQSGHNTVSWYQQALGQGPQFIFQYYREEENGRGNFPPRFSGLQFPNYSSELNVNALELDDSALYLCASSPGHNTGELFFGEGSRLTVL.

The rearrangement uses TRBV5-4 and TRBJ1-1; TRBD1 might be the D (6 bases). Between the trimmed V and J ends, which lost 4 bases and 4 bases, there was a span of 17 bases. The CDR3 spans 15 residues. Germline V gives CDR1 SGHNT, CDR2 YYREEE (reference sequence). The CDR3 here is CASSTRGGAGTEAFF. CDR3 in DNA: TGTGCCAGCAGCACCCGGGGGGGGGCAGGCACTGAAGCTTTCTTT. The full variable domain, in which reference TRBV5-4 and TRBJ1-1 provide the parts outside the CDR3, is ETGVTQSPTHLIKTRGQQVTLRCSSQSGHNTVSWYQQALGQGPQFIFQYYREEENGRGNFPPRFSGLQFPNYSSELNVNALELDDSALYLCASSTRGGAGTEAFFGQGTRLTVV.

The chain joins TRBV2 to TRBJ1-1; no definite D call. The V and J ends lost 8 bases and 3 bases respectively, with 13 bases between them. The CDR3 is made up of 13 amino acids. CDR1 is SNHLY and CDR2 is FYNNEI in the germline V gene. The CDR3 loop reads CASSGFRDTEAFF. CDR3 nucleotide sequence: TGTGCCAGCTCCGGATTTCGGGACACTGAAGCTTTCTTT. The entire variable domain, with the rest obtained from reference TRBV2 and TRBJ1-1, is as follows: EPEVTQTPSHQVTQMGQEVILRCVPISNHLYFYWYRQILGQKVEFLVSFYNNEISEKSEIFDDQFSVERPDGSNFTLKIRSTKLEDSAMYFCASSGFRDTEAFFGQGTRLTVV.

The chain has TRBV7-8 and TRBJ1-2, with TRBD1 matching over 7 bases. The CDR3 length is 15 residues. Germline CDR1 reads SGHVS; CDR2 reads FQNEAQ. The V gene end was trimmed by 5 bases and the J gene end by 5 bases; junction bases not matched to a gene: 11. CDR3 DNA sequence: TGTGCCAGCAGCCCAACAGGGGCCGGGGCGTATGGCTACACCTTC. This translates into CASSPTGAGAYGYTF.

This chain links TRBV28 with TRBJ2-5, with 9 nucleotides matching TRBD1. V lost 2 bases and J lost 13; bases outside the gene matches: 11. The length of the CDR3 is 14 residues. CDR1 and CDR2 (germline): MDHEN, SYDVKM. The CDR3 DNA follows: TGTGCCAGCAGTTTACGCTCAACAGGGGGCAAGGGGTACTTC. Encoded protein: CASSLRSTGGKGYF.

This chain joins TRBV13 and TRBJ2-5; 7 bases line up with TRBD2. CDR1 is PRHDT, CDR2 FYEKMQ, per germline (reference sequence). The CDR3 contains 16 residues. V lost 5 bases, J lost 1 base, and 10 bases stayed unmatched. In nucleotides, the CDR3 is TGTGCCAGCAGCCAAGAATTGAGCGGGGCCCAAGAGACCCAGTACTTC. This translates into CASSQELSGAQETQYF.

This clone was observed many times. The chain links TRBV4-2 to TRBJ2-1; 7 bases are a match to TRBD2. The CDR3 sequence is 15 residues long. Per germline, CDR1 LGHNA and CDR2 YNFKEQ. The trim removed 0 bases at V and 6 bases at J, leaving 5 bases unmatched. The CDR3 sequence: CASSQEAGRPNEQFF. The CDR3 DNA sequence: TGTGCCAGCAGCCAAGAAGCGGGGCGACCCAATGAGCAGTTCTTC.

The chain is built from TRBV18 and TRBJ2-3; 7 bases are a match to TRBD1. This CDR3 has 15 amino acids. Germline trimming cut 4 bases from V and 1 base from J; bases unmatched to any gene: 5. Per germline, CDR1 KGHSH and CDR2 LQKENI. The CDR3 protein is CASSLYGQGTDTQYF. The CDR3 DNA reads as TGTGCCAGCTCACTCTACGGACAGGGCACAGATACGCAGTATTTT.

The chain couples TRBV4-1 to TRBJ1-5; the D is unclear. Germline CDR1 is MGHRA and CDR2 is YSYEKL. This CDR3 has 17 amino acids. Trimming cost V 1 base and J 0 bases, with 13 bases left between them. The DNA for the CDR3 is TGCGCCAGCAGCCAAGTAGTTCTACCCCTTAGCAATCAGCCCCAGCATTTT. Residues: CASSQVVLPLSNQPQHF.